This T cell receptor (beta chain) originates from a study of OX40 agonist ivuxolimab in advanced cancers. Study details: An agonistic human IgG2 monoclonal antibody against OX40 (CD134) was given. Head and neck, renal cell, melanoma or hepatocellular carcinoma were the cancers that dose-escalation patients had.

This table comes from immunoSEQ multiplex PCR, and its TCRdb copy is limited to in-frame clones, with some not included. Of under 70,000 clones in the sample, roughly 90% were seen once. Study-level points and caveats: Clonal expansion was among the lowest in partial responders at 0.1-3.0 mg/kg, especially CD8+.

V shed 0 bases, J shed 4 bases, and the junction held 7 bases outside the gene matches. The CDR3 spans 16 residues. CDR1 is SGHRS, CDR2 YFSETQ, per germline. Worth noting for this clone: Its antigen is as yet unknown.

The sequence was obtained from an adult with an advanced solid tumor such as melanoma, head and neck, liver or kidney cancer. This chain uses TRBV5-1 with TRBJ2-7; 10 bases map to TRBD2. Source: CD4+ or CD8+ T cells sorted from blood, taken in a trial of the OX40 agonist ivuxolimab. The CDR3 protein is CASSLEISGRGYEQYF. CDR3 nucleotides: TGCGCCAGCAGCTTGGAGATAAGCGGGAGGGGGTACGAGCAGTACTTC.